The text below deals with one T cell receptor (beta chain). Its antigen is not identified. Germline lookup yields CDR1 MNHNY and CDR2 SVGAGI (reference sequence). The CDR3 is 14 residues long. Trimming cost V 2 bases and J 0 bases, with 8 bases left between them. This sample was taken from a study of radiotherapy plus CTLA-4 blockade in lung cancer. Assay used: immunoSEQ multiplex PCR; TCRdb lists only in-frame clones, some missing. The data contain roughly 80,000 clones, around 81% of them singletons. Whole-study findings and limits: TCR clones originating in tumors grew in number in blood after radiotherapy plus ipilimumab.

This clonotype was obtained from a human donor with non-small cell lung cancer who had a partial response to radiotherapy plus ipilimumab. Some clones in this sample may be carry-over from other donors' samples. Sequences were derived from peripheral blood, sampled from a patient treated with radiotherapy plus ipilimumab. The chain carries TRBV6-6 and TRBJ2-7; a possible D gene is TRBD2 (5 bases). The CDR3 nucleotides read TGTGCCAGCAGTTACCGAGGGCCCTCCTACGAGCAGTACTTC. Amino acid sequence: CASSYRGPSYEQYF.